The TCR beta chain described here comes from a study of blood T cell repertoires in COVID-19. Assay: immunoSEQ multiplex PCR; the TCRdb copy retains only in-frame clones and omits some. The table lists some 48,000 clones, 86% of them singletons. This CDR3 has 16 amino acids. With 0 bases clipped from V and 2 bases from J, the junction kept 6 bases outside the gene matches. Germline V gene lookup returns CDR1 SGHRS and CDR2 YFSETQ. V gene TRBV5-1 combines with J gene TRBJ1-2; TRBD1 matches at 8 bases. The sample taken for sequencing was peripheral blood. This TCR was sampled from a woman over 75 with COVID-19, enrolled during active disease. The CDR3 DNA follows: TGCGCCAGCAGCTTGGAGTCAGGGGGCCGAAACTATGGCTACACCTTC. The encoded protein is CASSLESGGRNYGYTF.